The present entry profiles one T cell receptor beta chain with its context. The method was immunoSEQ multiplex PCR; TCRdb's version includes in-frame clones alone and lacks a portion of them. The sample lists around 68,000 clones; over 80% were seen once. These data are taken from a study of T cell changes during pregnancy in multiple sclerosis. V was pared by 5 bases and J by 3 bases, with 9 bases of the junction left unmatched. This CDR3 spans 15 amino acids. CDR1 is MNHEY, CDR2 SVGAGI, per germline. This clonotype was sampled from a female donor with multiple sclerosis, enrolled in a pregnancy study. This rearrangement joins TRBV6-5 to TRBJ2-5; 7 positions match TRBD1. The source was CD4+ T cells from peripheral blood mononuclear cells, collected before pregnancy. CDR3 amino acids: CASSRTGTVKETQYF. The CDR3 region has the DNA TGTGCCAGCAGTCGCACCGGGACAGTGAAAGAGACCCAGTACTTC.